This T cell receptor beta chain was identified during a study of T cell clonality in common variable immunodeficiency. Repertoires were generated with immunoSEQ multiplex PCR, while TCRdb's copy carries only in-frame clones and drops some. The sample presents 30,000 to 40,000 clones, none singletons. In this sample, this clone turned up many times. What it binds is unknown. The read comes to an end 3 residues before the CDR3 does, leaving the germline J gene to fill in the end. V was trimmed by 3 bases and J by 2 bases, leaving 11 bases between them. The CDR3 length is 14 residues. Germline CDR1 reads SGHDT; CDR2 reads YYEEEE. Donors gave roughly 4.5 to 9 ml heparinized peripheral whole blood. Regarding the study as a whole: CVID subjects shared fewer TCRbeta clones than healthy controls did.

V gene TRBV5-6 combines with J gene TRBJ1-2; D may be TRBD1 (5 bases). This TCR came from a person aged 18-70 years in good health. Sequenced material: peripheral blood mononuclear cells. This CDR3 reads CASSYKGANYGYTF. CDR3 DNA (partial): TGTGCCAGCAGCTACAAAGGGGCGAACTATGGC.